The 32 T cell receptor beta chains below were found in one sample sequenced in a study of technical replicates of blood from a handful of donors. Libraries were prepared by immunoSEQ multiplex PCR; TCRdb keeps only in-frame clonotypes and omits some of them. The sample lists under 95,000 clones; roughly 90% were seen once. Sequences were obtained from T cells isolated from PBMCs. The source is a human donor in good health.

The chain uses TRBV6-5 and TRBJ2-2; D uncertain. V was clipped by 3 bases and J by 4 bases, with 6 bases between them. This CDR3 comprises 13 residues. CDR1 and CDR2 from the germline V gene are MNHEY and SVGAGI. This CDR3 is CASSYFGTGELFF. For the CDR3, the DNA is TGTGCCAGCAGTTATTTCGGCACCGGGGAGCTGTTTTTT.

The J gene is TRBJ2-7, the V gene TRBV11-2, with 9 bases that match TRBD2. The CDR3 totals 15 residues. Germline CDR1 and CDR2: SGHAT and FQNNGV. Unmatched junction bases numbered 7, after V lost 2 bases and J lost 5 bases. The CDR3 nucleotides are TGTGCCAGCAGCTTACAACTAGCGGGTAACCACGAGCAGTACTTC. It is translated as CASSLQLAGNHEQYF.

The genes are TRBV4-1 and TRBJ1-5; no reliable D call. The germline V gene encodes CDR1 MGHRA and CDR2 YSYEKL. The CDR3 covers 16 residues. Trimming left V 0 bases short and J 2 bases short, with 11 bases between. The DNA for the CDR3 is TGCGCCAGCAGCCAAGATGGAAACAGAGGCAATCAGCCCCAGCATTTT. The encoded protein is CASSQDGNRGNQPQHF.

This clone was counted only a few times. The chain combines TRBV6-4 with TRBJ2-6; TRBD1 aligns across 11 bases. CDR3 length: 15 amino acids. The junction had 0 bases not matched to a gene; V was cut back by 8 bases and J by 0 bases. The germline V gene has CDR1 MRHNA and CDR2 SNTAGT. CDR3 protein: CASGTGGSGANVLTF. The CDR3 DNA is TGTGCCAGCGGGACAGGGGGCTCTGGGGCCAACGTCCTGACTTTC.

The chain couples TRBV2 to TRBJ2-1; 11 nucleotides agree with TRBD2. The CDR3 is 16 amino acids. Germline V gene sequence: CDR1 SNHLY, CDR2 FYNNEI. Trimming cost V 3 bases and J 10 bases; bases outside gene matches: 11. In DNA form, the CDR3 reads TGTGCCAGCAGTGATAAGTCGACTAGCGGGACTCGGGAGCAGTTCTTC. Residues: CASSDKSTSGTREQFF.

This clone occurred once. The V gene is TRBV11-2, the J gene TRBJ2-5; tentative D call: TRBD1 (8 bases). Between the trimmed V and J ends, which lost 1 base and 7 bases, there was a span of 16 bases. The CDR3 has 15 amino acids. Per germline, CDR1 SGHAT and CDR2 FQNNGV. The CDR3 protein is CASSLVTQGGVTQYF. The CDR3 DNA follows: TGTGCCAGCAGCTTAGTGACACAGGGGGGGGTGACCCAGTACTTC.

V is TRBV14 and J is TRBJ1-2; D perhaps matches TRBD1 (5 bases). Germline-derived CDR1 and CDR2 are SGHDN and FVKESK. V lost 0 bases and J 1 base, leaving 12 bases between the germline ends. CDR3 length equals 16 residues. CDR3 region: CASSQEGEVDNYGYTF. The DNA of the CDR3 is TGTGCCAGCAGCCAAGAAGGGGAAGTTGATAACTATGGCTACACCTTC.

The CDR3 region has the DNA TGTGCCAGCAGTGAAGGACTAGCCGACAATGAGCAGTTCTTC. Protein sequence: CASSEGLADNEQFF. This chain joins TRBV6-4 and TRBJ2-1; 8 positions agree with TRBD2. The germline CDR1 and CDR2 sequences are MRHNA and SNTAGT. V lost 3 bases, J lost 5 bases, and 3 bases stayed unmatched. The CDR3 has 14 residues.

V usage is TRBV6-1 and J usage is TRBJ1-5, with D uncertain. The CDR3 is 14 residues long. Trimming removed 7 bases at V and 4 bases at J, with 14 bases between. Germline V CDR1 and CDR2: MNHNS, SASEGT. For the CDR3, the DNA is TGTGCCAGCATGCGGGGATCGATGAATCAGCCCCAGCATTTT. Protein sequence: CASMRGSMNQPQHF.

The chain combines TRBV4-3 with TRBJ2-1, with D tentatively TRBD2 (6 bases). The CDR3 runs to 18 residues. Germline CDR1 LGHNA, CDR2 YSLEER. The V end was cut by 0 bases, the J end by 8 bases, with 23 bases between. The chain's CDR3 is CASSQDPGTYASEDEQFF. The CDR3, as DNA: TGCGCCAGCAGCCAAGATCCTGGGACTTACGCCTCCGAGGATGAGCAGTTCTTC.

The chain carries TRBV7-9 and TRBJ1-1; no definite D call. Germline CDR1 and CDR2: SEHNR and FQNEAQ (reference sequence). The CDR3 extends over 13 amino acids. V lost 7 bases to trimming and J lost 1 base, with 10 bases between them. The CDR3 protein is CASILLGNTEAFF. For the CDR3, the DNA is TGTGCCAGCATCCTTCTCGGGAACACTGAAGCTTTCTTT.

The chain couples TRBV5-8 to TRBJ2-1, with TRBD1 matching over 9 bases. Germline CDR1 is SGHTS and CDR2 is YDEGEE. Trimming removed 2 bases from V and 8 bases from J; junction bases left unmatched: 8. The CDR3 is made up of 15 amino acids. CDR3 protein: CASSFTGQGSDEQFF. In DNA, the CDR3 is TGTGCCAGCAGCTTTACAGGACAGGGGTCCGATGAGCAGTTCTTC.

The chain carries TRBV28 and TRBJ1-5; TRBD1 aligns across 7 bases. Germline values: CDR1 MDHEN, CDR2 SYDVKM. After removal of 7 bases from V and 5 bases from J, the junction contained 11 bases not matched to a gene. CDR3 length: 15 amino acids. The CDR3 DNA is TGTGCCAGCATTCGAGACAGGGAGGTCTATCAGCCCCAGCATTTT. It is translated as CASIRDREVYQPQHF.

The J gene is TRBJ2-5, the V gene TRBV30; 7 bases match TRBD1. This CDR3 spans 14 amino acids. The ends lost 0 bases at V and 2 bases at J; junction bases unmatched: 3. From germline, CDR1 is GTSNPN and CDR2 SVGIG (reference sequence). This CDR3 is CAWSVQGTQETQYF. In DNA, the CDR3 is TGTGCCTGGAGTGTACAGGGGACACAAGAGACCCAGTACTTC.

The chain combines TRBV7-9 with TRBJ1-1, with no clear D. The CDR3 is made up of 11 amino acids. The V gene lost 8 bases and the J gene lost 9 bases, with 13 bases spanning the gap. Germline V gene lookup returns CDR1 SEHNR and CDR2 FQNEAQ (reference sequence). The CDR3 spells CASLGSGQAFF. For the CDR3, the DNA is TGTGCCAGCTTAGGGAGTGGGCAAGCTTTCTTT. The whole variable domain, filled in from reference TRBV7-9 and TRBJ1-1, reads DTGVSQNPRHKITKRGQNVTFRCDPISEHNRLYWYRQTLGQGPEFLTYFQNEAQLEKSRLLSDRFSAERPKGSFSTLEIQRTEQGDSAMYLCASLGSGQAFFGQGTRLTVV.

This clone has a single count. The CDR3 DNA reads TGTGCCAGGGGGGACAGAAGCTCCTACGAGCAGTACTTC. Translated: CARGDRSSYEQYF. The chain links TRBV19 to TRBJ2-7; 7 bases fit TRBD1. CDR3 length: 13 amino acids. Germline V gene sequence: CDR1 LNHDA, CDR2 SQIVND (reference sequence). J was trimmed by 0 bases and V by 9 bases; bases with no gene match: 5. The full variable domain, with the rest looked up from reference TRBV19 and TRBJ2-7, is DGGITQSPKYLFRKEGQNVTLSCEQNLNHDAMYWYRQDPGQGLRLIYYSQIVNDFQKGDIAEGYSVSREKKESFPLTVTSAQKNPTAFYLCARGDRSSYEQYFGPGTRLTVT.

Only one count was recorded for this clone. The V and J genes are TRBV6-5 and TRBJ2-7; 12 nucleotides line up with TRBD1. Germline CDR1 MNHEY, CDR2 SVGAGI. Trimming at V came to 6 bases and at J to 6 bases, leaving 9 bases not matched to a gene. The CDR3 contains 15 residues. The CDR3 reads CASSRTGTGGLEQYF. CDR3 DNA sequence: TGTGCCAGCAGCCGAACCGGGACAGGGGGCCTCGAGCAGTACTTC.

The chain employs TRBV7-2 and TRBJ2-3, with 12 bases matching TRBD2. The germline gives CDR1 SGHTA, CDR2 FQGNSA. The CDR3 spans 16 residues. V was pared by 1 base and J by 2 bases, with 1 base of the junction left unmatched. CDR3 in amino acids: CASSLGLAGATDTQYF. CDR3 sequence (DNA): TGTGCCAGCAGCTTAGGACTAGCGGGGGCCACAGATACGCAGTATTTT.

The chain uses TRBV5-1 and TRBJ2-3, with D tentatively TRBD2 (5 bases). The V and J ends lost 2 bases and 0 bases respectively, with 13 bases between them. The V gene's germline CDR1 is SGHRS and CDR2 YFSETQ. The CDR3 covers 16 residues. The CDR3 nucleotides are TGCGCCAGCAGCTTCATAGAGCGGACTAGCACAGATACGCAGTATTTT. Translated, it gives CASSFIERTSTDTQYF.

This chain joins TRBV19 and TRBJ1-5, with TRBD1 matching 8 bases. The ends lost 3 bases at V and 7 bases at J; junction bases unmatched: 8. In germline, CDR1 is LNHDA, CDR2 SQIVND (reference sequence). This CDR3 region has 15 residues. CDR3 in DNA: TGTGCCAGTAGTATCCAGGGGGCGGTGGGACAGCCCCAGCATTTT. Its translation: CASSIQGAVGQPQHF.

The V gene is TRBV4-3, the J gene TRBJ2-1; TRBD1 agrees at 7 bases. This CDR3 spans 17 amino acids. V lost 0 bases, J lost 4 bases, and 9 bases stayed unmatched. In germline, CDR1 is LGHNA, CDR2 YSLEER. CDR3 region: CASSQDIPVTGYNEQFF. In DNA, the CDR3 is TGCGCCAGCAGCCAAGATATTCCTGTGACAGGGTACAATGAGCAGTTCTTC.

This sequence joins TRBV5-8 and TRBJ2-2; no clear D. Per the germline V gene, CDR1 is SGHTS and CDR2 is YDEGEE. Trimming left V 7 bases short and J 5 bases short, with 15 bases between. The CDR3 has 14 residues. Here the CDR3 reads CASFYSRKTGELFF. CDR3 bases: TGTGCCAGCTTCTATTCGCGTAAGACCGGGGAGCTGTTTTTT. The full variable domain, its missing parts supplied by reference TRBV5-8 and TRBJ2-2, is EAGVTQSPTHLIKTRGQQATLRCSPISGHTSVYWYQQALGLGLQFLLWYDEGEERNRGNFPPRFSGRQFPNYSSELNVNALELEDSALYLCASFYSRKTGELFFGEGSRLTVL.

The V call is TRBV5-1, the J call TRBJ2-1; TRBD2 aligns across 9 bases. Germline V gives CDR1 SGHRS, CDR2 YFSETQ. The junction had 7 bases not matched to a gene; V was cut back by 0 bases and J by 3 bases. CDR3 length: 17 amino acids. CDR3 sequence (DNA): TGCGCCAGCAGCTTGGTCAGTAGCGGGAGAAACTACAATGAGCAGTTCTTC. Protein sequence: CASSLVSSGRNYNEQFF.

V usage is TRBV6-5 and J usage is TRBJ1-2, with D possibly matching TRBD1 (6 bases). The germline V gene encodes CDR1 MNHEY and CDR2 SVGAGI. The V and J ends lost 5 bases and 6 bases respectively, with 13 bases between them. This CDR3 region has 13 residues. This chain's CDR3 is CASSAGPGDGYTF. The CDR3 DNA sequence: TGTGCCAGCAGTGCAGGCCCAGGGGATGGCTACACCTTC.

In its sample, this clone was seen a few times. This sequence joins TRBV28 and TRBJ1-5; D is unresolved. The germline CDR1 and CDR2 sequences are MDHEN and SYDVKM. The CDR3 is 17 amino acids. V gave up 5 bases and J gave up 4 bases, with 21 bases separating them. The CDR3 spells CASSPRLATGKNQPQHF. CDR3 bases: TGTGCCAGCAGTCCGAGACTCGCGACCGGAAAAAATCAGCCCCAGCATTTT.

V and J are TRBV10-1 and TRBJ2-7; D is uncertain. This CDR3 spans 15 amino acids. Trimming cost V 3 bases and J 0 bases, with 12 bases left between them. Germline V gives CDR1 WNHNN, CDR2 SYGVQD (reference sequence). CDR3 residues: CASSDVRKSSYEQYF. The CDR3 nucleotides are TGCGCCAGCAGTGATGTGCGGAAGAGCTCCTACGAGCAGTACTTC.

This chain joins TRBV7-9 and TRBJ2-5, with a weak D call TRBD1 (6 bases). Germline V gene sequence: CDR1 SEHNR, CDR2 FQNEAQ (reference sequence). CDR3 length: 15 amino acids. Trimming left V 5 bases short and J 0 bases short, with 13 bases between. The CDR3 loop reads CASSNSRDNQETQYF. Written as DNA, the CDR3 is TGTGCCAGCAGCAACTCCCGGGACAACCAAGAGACCCAGTACTTC.

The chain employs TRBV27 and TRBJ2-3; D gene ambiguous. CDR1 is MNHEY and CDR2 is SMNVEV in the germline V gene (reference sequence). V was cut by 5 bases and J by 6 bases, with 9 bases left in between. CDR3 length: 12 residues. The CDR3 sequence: CASSPGSDTQYF. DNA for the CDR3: TGTGCCAGCAGTCCAGGATCCGATACGCAGTATTTT.

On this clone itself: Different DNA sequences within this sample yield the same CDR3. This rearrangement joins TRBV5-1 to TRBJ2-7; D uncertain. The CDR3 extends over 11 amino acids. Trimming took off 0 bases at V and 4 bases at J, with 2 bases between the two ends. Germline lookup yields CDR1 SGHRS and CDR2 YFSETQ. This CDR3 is CASSLAYEQYF. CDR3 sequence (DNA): TGCGCCAGCAGCTTGGCGTACGAGCAGTACTTC.

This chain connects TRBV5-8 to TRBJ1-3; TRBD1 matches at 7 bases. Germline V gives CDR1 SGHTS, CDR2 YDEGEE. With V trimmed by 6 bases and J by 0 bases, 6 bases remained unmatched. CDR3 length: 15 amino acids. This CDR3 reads CASTLDRSSGNTIYF. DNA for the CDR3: TGTGCCAGCACCCTGGACAGGTCCTCTGGAAACACCATATATTTT.

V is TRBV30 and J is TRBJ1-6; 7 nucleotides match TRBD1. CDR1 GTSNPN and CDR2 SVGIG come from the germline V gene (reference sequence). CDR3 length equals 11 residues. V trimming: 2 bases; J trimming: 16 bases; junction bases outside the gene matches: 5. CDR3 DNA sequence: TGTGCCTGGAGTTTTCCGGGACAGCTCCACTTT. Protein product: CAWSFPGQLHF. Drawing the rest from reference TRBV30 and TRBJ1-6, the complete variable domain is SQTIHQWPATLVQPVGSPLSLECTVEGTSNPNLYWYRQAAGRGLQLLFYSVGIGQISSEVPQNLSASRPQDRQFILSSKKLLLSDSGFYLCAWSFPGQLHFGNGTRLTVT.

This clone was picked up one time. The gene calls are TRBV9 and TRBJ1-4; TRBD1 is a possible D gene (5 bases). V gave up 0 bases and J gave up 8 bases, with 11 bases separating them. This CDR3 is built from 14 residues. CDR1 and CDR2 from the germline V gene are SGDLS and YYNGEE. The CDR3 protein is CASSVGGAWEKLFF. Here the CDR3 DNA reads TGTGCCAGCAGCGTAGGGGGCGCATGGGAAAAACTGTTTTTT.